This entry is about one T cell receptor beta chain. TCRdb recomputed calls from the RT-PCR reads with MiXCR, one row per CDR3 protein. The data show under 500,000 distinct CDR3 sequences, roughly 9.7% seen once. This sample is part of a study of response to subunit inactivated influenza vaccine. Looked up from germline, CDR1 is SGHRS and CDR2 is YFSETQ. Between the trimmed V and J ends, which lost 1 base and 2 bases, there was a span of 15 bases. This CDR3 has 16 amino acids. V gene TRBV5-1 combines with J gene TRBJ2-5; D perhaps matches TRBD1 (5 bases). The material was PBMCs from blood, obtained roughly 6 weeks after vaccination. This receptor was obtained from a man aged 50 or older who received an inactivated influenza vaccine. The CDR3 sequence: CASSLQGPDNQETQYF. The CDR3, as DNA: TGCGCCAGCAGCTTGCAGGGCCCGGATAATCAAGAGACCCAGTACTTC.